Reported below is one T cell receptor beta chain. This clone's antigen is unknown. The record has no base qualities; no much larger clone is one base away. The immunoSEQ Assay at Adaptive Biotechnologies was used to immunosequence TCRbeta CDR3 regions from the extracted DNA. In the source study's methods: To quantify the absolute abundance of each unique TCRbeta CDR3, sequences were collapsed and filtered. Clonality was calculated as 1 minus Pielou's evenness, with only productive in-frame rearrangements included in the computation. Regional overlap was evaluated by tracking the top 100 nucleotide rearrangements across paired samples, and paired versus unrelated samples were compared using the Morisita index. The immunoSEQ Rearrangement Details tool was used to assess whether nucleotide rearrangements converged onto identical amino acid sequences. What TCRdb holds here is the immuneACCESS table cut down to in-frame rearrangements. Part of the clones is not present; checked against another copy, under half of the missing clones reflect an unresolved V gene, and the others are unexplained. That table supplies the V and J calls and clone size; D and trimming were determined from the DNA. In this sample the table shows approximately 17,000 clones, over 60% of which occur a single time. Clones ranked in the top ten supply 4.5% to 7.5% of the sample.

This specimen belongs to a study of CXCR4 blockade with PD-1 therapy in pancreatic cancer (dated by TCRdb to 2018 to 2020). Study-wide context: The study analyzed resected pancreatic ductal adenocarcinoma using both multiplex immunohistochemistry and TCRbeta immunosequencing, alongside ex vivo slice culture that tested PD-1 and CXCR4 blockade. To look at intratumoral heterogeneity, the researchers TCR-sequenced two geographically distinct regions from each of several tumors.

On the study overall, not on this receptor specifically: A strong correlation was found between the frequency of an amino acid clone and the number of distinct nucleotide rearrangements encoding that clone, which suggests convergent selection driven by common tumor antigens. Although tumors showed clonal expansion, with a mean productive clonality of 0.14 compared with 0.04 to 0.055 in healthy blood, clonality was not correlated with survival. Only TCRbeta chains were sequenced, so true antigen-specificity overlap of convergent dominant clones remained unconfirmed pending paired alpha-beta single-cell sequencing.

The patients who supplied the archived tumor blocks had received no neoadjuvant therapy before resection. In the preserved-tissue arm, the study used around 33 surgical resection samples taken from 24 pancreatic ductal adenocarcinoma patients who had not previously been treated. For the resection arm, DNA was extracted from ten 5-micron curls of FFPE tumor adjacent to the multiplex immunohistochemistry slide. The junction shows trimming of 2 bases on V and 5 bases on J, plus 19 bases between the germline ends. CDR1 MNHGY and CDR2 SAAAGT were looked up in the germline V gene. Counted from cysteine to phenylalanine, this CDR3 has 17 amino acids. Just the 51-base CDR3 DNA is kept, in frame starting at base 1.

Input material: tumor tissue. The clonotype comes from a human donor with pancreatic ductal adenocarcinoma. The chain is made from TRBV6-8 and TRBJ2-1; possibly the D gene is TRBD2, per 6 matching bases. Read as DNA, the sequence is TGTGCCAGCAGTTACACATCTGGTAGCGGAGGGGACAATGAGCAGTTCTTC. It specifies CASSYTSGSGGDNEQFF.